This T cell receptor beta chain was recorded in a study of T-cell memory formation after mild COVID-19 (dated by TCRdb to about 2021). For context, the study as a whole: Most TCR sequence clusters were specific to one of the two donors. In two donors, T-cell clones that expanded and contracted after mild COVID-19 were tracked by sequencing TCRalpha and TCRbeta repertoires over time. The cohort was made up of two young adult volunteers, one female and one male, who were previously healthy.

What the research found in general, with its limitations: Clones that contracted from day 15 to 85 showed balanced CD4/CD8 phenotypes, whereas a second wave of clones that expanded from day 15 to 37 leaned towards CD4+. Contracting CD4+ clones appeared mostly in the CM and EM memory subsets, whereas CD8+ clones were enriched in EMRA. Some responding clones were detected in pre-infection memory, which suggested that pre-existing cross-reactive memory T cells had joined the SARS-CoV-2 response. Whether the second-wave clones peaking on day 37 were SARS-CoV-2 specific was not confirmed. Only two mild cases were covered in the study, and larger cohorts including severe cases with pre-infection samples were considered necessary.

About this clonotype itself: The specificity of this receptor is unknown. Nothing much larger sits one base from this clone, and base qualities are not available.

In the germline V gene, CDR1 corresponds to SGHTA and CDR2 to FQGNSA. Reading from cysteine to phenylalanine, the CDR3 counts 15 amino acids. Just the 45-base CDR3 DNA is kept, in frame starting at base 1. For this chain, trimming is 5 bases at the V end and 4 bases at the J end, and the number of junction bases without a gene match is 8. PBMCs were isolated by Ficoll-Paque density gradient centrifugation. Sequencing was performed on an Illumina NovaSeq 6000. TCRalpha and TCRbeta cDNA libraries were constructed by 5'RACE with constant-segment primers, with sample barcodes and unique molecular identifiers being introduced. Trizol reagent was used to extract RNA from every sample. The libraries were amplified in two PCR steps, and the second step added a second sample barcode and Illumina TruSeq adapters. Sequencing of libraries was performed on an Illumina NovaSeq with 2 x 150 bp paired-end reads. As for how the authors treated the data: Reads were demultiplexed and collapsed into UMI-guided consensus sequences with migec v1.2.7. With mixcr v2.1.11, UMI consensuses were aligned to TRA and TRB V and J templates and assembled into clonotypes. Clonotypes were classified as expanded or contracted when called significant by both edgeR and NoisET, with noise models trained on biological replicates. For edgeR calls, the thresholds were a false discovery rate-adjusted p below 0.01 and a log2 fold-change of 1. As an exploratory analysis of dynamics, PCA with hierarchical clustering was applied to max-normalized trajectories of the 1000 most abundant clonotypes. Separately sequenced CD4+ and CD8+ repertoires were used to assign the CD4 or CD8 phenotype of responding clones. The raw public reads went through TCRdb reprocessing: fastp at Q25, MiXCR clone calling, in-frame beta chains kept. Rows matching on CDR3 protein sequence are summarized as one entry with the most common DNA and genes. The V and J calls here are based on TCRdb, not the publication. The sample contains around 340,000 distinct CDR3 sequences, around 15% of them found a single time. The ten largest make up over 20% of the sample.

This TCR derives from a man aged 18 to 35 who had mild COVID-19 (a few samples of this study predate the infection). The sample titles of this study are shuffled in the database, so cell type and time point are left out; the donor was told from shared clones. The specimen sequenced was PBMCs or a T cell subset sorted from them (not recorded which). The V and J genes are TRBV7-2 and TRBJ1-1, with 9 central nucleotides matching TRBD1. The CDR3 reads CASSNRGREGTEAFF. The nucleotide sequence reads TGTGCCAGCAGCAACAGGGGGCGCGAGGGCACTGAAGCTTTCTTT.